These T cell receptor beta chains were read from a single sample in a study of T cells in Graves' hyperthyroidism and ophthalmopathy. One entry per CDR3 protein results from TCRdb running MiXCR on the multiplex PCR reads. The data hold hundreds of thousands of distinct CDR3 sequences, with less than 20% observed a single time. The specimen sequenced was blood. Receptors were obtained from a man between 35 and 55 years old with Graves' ophthalmopathy. Both conserved end residues are part of each CDR3. The order of the fields is D gene, V gene, clone size, J gene, CDR3 DNA, CDR3 protein. D genes are given only for firm matches. Clone size appears in some rows only: once, few, many, or a class for an expanded clone.

>.|TRBV9|.|TRBJ1-1
TGTGCCAGCAGCGTAGCGGCGAACACTGAAGCTTTCTTT
CASSVAANTEAFF
>.|TRBV12-3/TRBV12-4|.|TRBJ2-6
TGTGCCAGCAGTTTTGGGAGCTACCCCCCCTCTGGGGCCAACGTCCTGACTTTC
CASSFGSYPPSGANVLTF
>.|TRBV3-1|few|TRBJ1-1
TGTGCCAGCAGCCAAGGATGGGGGTTAGCTGAAGCTTTCTTT
CASSQGWGLAEAFF
>TRBD2|TRBV20-1|.|TRBJ2-2
TGCAGTGCTAGAGTCCCAGCGGGAGACACCGGGGAGCTGTTTTTT
CSARVPAGDTGELFF
>TRBD2|TRBV2|.|TRBJ2-3
TGTGCCAGCAGTGGACTCGGACTAGCGGGAGCACCCCCTAGCACAGATACGCAGTATTTT
CASSGLGLAGAPPSTDTQYF
>TRBD2|TRBV4-2|many|TRBJ2-1
TGTGCCAGCAGCCAAGGAAGATGGGCGGGGGTCGGCAATGAGCAGTTCTTC
CASSQGRWAGVGNEQFF
>.|TRBV6-2/TRBV6-3|few|TRBJ2-1
TGTGCCAGCAGTTCCTACTCCAACAATGAGCAGTTCTTC
CASSSYSNNEQFF
>.|TRBV12-3/TRBV12-4|.|TRBJ2-7
TGTGCCAGCAGTCCGCGAGCGGGTAATACCTACGAGCAGTACTTC
CASSPRAGNTYEQYF
>TRBD1|TRBV7-3|few|TRBJ2-6
TGTGCCAGCAGCTCTGGGACAGGACCCGGGGCCAACGTCCTGACTTTC
CASSSGTGPGANVLTF
>.|TRBV6-2/TRBV6-3|few|TRBJ2-7
TGTGCCAGCAGTTACTCGGGGGATCAGCGGTGGGGCTACGAGCAGTACTTC
CASSYSGDQRWGYEQYF
>.|TRBV7-8|.|TRBJ2-2
TGTGCCAGCAGTCCTCTCGGGCGAGGGGAGCTGTTTTTT
CASSPLGRGELFF
>.|TRBV5-6|.|TRBJ2-3
TGTGCCAGCAGCTTTGGGCTGGACCTGAGCGCCCGCCTCCGTCCCGATACGCAGTATTTT
CASSFGLDLSARLRPDTQYF
>.|TRBV28|many|TRBJ2-4
TGTGCCAGCAGTTTTATTTATGGAGACAGCCATCAACTAGCCAAAAACATTCAGTACTTC
CASSFIYGDSHQLAKNIQYF
>.|TRBV30|many|TRBJ1-1
TGTGCCTGGAGTGTAGGAGCCACAACTGAAGCTTTCTTT
CAWSVGATTEAFF
>.|TRBV7-8|.|TRBJ2-3
TGTGCCAGCAGCTTAGGTTCTTGGATACAACGCACAGATACGCAGTATTTT
CASSLGSWIQRTDTQYF
>TRBD1|TRBV20-1|.|TRBJ1-1
TGCAGTGCTAGAGAACAGGGGGGGGCCACTGAAGCTTTCTTT
CSAREQGGATEAFF
>.|TRBV5-1|few|TRBJ2-1
TGCGCCAGCAGCTTGGAGCAGGCCAAAGGTATCAATGAGCAGTTCTTC
CASSLEQAKGINEQFF
>TRBD1|TRBV5-1|.|TRBJ2-7
TGCGCCAGCAGCTTAGGGCAGGGGGAAAAGGAGCAGTACTTC
CASSLGQGEKEQYF
>.|TRBV6-1|.|TRBJ2-1
TGTGCCAGCATGGGAGTGCTCGATGAGCAGTTCTTC
CASMGVLDEQFF
>.|TRBV28|many|TRBJ2-5
TGTGCCAGCAGGGATCAGGGAGGGGGGTACCAAGAGACCCAGTACTTC
CASRDQGGGYQETQYF
>.|TRBV11-2|few|TRBJ1-2
TGTGCCAGCAGCTTCAACAGGGAGGGGTATGGCTACACCTTC
CASSFNREGYGYTF
>.|TRBV5-1|.|TRBJ2-7
TGCGCCAGCAGCTTGCCCGGGGCCCCAGTCTACGAGCAGTACTTC
CASSLPGAPVYEQYF
>TRBD1|TRBV12-3/TRBV12-4|many|TRBJ1-5
TGTGCCAGCAGTAGACGCGTTGCCTTTCGGACAGGAGCAGATAGCAATCAGCCCCAGCATTTT
CASSRRVAFRTGADSNQPQHF